The present TCR beta chain was sequenced within a study of T-cell memory formation after mild COVID-19. TCRdb used MiXCR to reprocess the 5' RACE reads, holding one entry per CDR3 protein. The sample carries about 430,000 distinct CDR3 sequences, roughly 26% recorded once. CDR3 length: 18 residues. With 5 bases clipped from V and 0 bases from J, the junction kept 14 bases outside the gene matches. Germline V CDR1 and CDR2: SGHVS, FNYEAQ. Worth noting for this clonotype: Its matching antigen is unknown.

Study-wide results and limits: Pre-infection memory carried some responding clones, suggesting that cross-reactive memory joined. Researchers report contracting CD4+ clones mostly in CM and EM, with CD8+ clones in EMRA. SARS-CoV-2 specificity was not confirmed for second-wave clones peaking on day 37.

The gene calls are TRBV7-6 and TRBJ2-3, with 7 bases aligning to TRBD2. This sequence originates from an adult woman who had mild COVID-19 (a few samples of this study predate the infection). Cell type and time point are not known. The material sequenced was PBMCs or a T cell subset sorted from them (not recorded which). CDR3 protein: CASSVGAGTVSSTDTQYF. The CDR3 DNA reads TGTGCCAGCAGCGTCGGAGCGGGGACGGTGTCTAGCACAGATACGCAGTATTTT.